This TCR beta chain was identified in a study of CD8 T cells in Susac syndrome. Study-wide results and limits: Individuals included in the TCR sequencing and HLA analysis were acknowledged by the study to be relatively few in number.

Random hexamers were used to reverse transcribe an amount of roughly 0.5 to 1 ug RNA. The CDR3 of TCR beta was amplified by immunoSEQ multiplex PCR across 54 Vbeta and 13 Jbeta. In TCRdb, the immunoSEQ multiplex PCR reads were re-called with MiXCR into one record per CDR3 protein. The table lists fewer than 350,000 distinct CDR3 sequences, about 89% of them singletons. J gave up 8 bases and V 6 bases, and 7 bases lay outside the gene matches. In germline, CDR1 is LNHDA, CDR2 SQIVND (reference sequence). The CDR3 runs to 15 residues. Points on this clonotype: What it binds is unknown.

Sequencing input: CD8+ T cells from PBMCs. This sequence joins TRBV19 and TRBJ2-1, with 13 bases identical to TRBD2. The origin of this receptor is a human donor with multiple sclerosis. As DNA, the CDR3 is TGTGCCAGTAGCTCGGGGACTAGCGGGAACGATGAGCAGTTCTTC. It encodes CASSSGTSGNDEQFF.